The 20 T cell receptor beta chains reported below all come from one sample, sequenced in a study of graft-versus-host responses after intestinal transplantation. Profiled with immunoSEQ multiplex PCR; TCRdb holds only in-frame clones, not every one. The sample records around 88,000 clones, roughly four fifths being singletons. These receptors' antigens are unknown. The sequences come from unstimulated CD8+ T cells sorted from spleen or lymph node cells, collected before intestinal transplant. The receptors come from a human donor who received an intestinal transplant.

V and J are TRBV12-5 and TRBJ2-2, with a weak D call TRBD1 (5 bases). This CDR3 region has 13 residues. Trimming stripped 1 base from V and 6 bases from J, with 6 bases between. CDR1 and CDR2 (germline): LGHNT, FRNRAP. CDR3 coding DNA: TGTGCTAGTGGTTTGGGGGGCGCCGGGGAGCTGTTTTTT. This translates into CASGLGGAGELFF.

This clone appeared a few times. The chain has TRBV27 and TRBJ1-1; D possibly corresponds to TRBD1 (6 bases). In germline, CDR1 is MNHEY, CDR2 SMNVEV (reference sequence). The CDR3 contains 14 residues. The germline V and J ends were trimmed by 3 bases and 5 bases, with 13 bases remaining between them. In DNA form, the CDR3 reads TGTGCCAGCAGTTTCCAAGGGGGATGGACTGAAGCTTTCTTT. As protein: CASSFQGGWTEAFF.

The V and J genes are TRBV7-3 and TRBJ2-1; 8 nucleotides line up with TRBD1. The CDR3 contains 16 residues. J gave up 5 bases and V 5 bases, and 11 bases lay outside the gene matches. Germline lookup yields CDR1 SGHTA and CDR2 FQGTGA. The DNA for the CDR3 is TGTGCCAGCAGCCCTCACGGACAGGGTGGTGACAATGAGCAGTTCTTC. Translating it yields CASSPHGQGGDNEQFF.

This chain connects TRBV28 to TRBJ2-7, with D perhaps assigned TRBD1 or TRBD2 (5 bases each). V was clipped by 1 base and J by 0 bases, with 13 bases between them. CDR1 and CDR2 (germline): MDHEN, SYDVKM. The CDR3 length is 16 residues. The chain's CDR3 is CASSLFGGRSSYEQYF. The CDR3 DNA reads TGTGCCAGCAGTTTATTTGGGGGTCGAAGCTCCTACGAGCAGTACTTC.

This clone has a single count. V usage is TRBV6-6 and J usage is TRBJ1-4; TRBD1 matches 7 bases. Germline V lookup: CDR1 MNHNY, CDR2 SVGAGI (reference sequence). The trim removed 9 bases at V and 8 bases at J, leaving 12 bases unmatched. The length of the CDR3 is 14 residues. The CDR3 DNA follows: TGTGCCAGTAAATCACAGGGGCGCGAAGAAAAACTGTTTTTT. This sequence encodes CASKSQGREEKLFF.

The gene calls are TRBV6-1 and TRBJ1-1; perhaps TRBD1 as D (6 bases). Trimming took 6 bases from V and 7 from J, leaving 15 bases between them. The CDR3 spans 13 residues. Germline CDR1 is MNHNS and CDR2 is SASEGT. In nucleotides, the CDR3 is TGTGCCAGCAGGTTCCACAGGGAGGATGAAGCTTTCTTT. Translating gives CASRFHREDEAFF.

This chain connects TRBV27 to TRBJ1-4; no reliable D call. The germline CDR1 and CDR2 sequences are MNHEY and SMNVEV (reference sequence). The length of the CDR3 is 15 residues. Trimming stripped 3 bases from V and 5 bases from J, with 13 bases between. This CDR3 reads CASSFYAGRNEKLFF. CDR3 sequence (DNA): TGTGCCAGCAGTTTCTACGCGGGCAGGAATGAAAAACTGTTTTTT.

This chain joins TRBV7-4 and TRBJ1-2; D may be TRBD1 (5 bases). Germline CDR1 SGHVT, CDR2 SQSDAQ. This CDR3 spans 17 amino acids. Trimming removed 5 bases from V and 5 bases from J, with 24 bases in between. CDR3 in amino acids: CASSPKRQHRPAYGYTF. In DNA form, the CDR3 reads TGTGCCAGCAGCCCCAAAAGACAGCACCGCCCGGCTTATGGCTACACCTTC.

The V and J genes are TRBV25-1 and TRBJ2-1; the D gene is possibly TRBD2 (5 bases). Between the trimmed V and J ends, which lost 1 base and 5 bases, there was a span of 12 bases. CDR1 and CDR2 (germline): MGHDK, SYGVNS. The length of the CDR3 is 15 residues. The CDR3 bases are TGTGCCAGCAGTGAATTGGGAGAGCTAAACAATGAGCAGTTCTTC. It is translated as CASSELGELNNEQFF.

The V gene is TRBV10-2, the J gene TRBJ2-5; D perhaps matches TRBD1 (6 bases). The V and J ends lost 3 bases and 6 bases respectively, with 17 bases between them. The CDR3 runs 15 residues. Per the germline V gene, CDR1 is WSHSY and CDR2 is SAAADI. The CDR3 coding sequence is TGCGCCAGCAGTGAACCACCAGGGGACGGGAAGACCCAGTACTTC. This codes for CASSEPPGDGKTQYF.

CDR3 in amino acids: CARGSPLSYEQYF. CDR3 coding DNA: TGTGCCAGGGGTTCCCCCCTCTCCTACGAGCAGTACTTC. The chain has TRBV2 and TRBJ2-7; D not certain. The ends were cut back, 9 bases at V and 0 bases at J, with 12 bases in the middle. This CDR3 has 13 residues. Germline V gives CDR1 SNHLY, CDR2 FYNNEI.

The chain recombines TRBV15 with TRBJ2-5; no clear D gene. The V and J ends lost 1 base and 5 bases respectively, with 5 bases between them. The CDR3 has 12 amino acids. The germline V gene has CDR1 LNHNV and CDR2 YYDKDF (reference sequence). CDR3 loop: CATSRVGETQYF. The DNA for the CDR3 is TGTGCCACCAGCAGAGTAGGTGAGACCCAGTACTTC.

The chain joins TRBV2 to TRBJ1-1, with 7 bases aligning to TRBD1. The CDR3 length is 13 residues. Germline V gene lookup returns CDR1 SNHLY and CDR2 FYNNEI. The trim removed 6 bases at V and 4 bases at J, leaving 5 bases unmatched. The CDR3 DNA reads as TGTGCCAGCAGACAAACAGGGGCCACTGAAGCTTTCTTT. Translated: CASRQTGATEAFF.

The V gene is TRBV28, the J gene TRBJ2-7; D unclear. The CDR3 consists of 12 residues. Trimming left V 3 bases short and J 3 bases short, with 6 bases between. From germline, CDR1 is MDHEN and CDR2 SYDVKM. CDR3 DNA: TGTGCCAGCAGTTTCAATTACTACGAGCAGTACTTC. Translation gives CASSFNYYEQYF.

The chain is built from TRBV19 and TRBJ1-5, with D possibly TRBD1 on 6 matching bases. The V end was cut by 5 bases, the J end by 6 bases, with 11 bases between. This CDR3 spans 13 amino acids. CDR1 is LNHDA, CDR2 SQIVND, per germline (reference sequence). CDR3 nucleotide sequence: TGTGCCAGTAGTCCTCCGGGGGCTCAGCCCCAGCATTTT. Translating it yields CASSPPGAQPQHF.

The chain recombines TRBV6-5 with TRBJ2-5; possibly TRBD1 or TRBD2 for D (5 bases each). Trimming pared 0 bases from V and 5 bases from J, leaving 10 bases between. This CDR3 has 14 amino acids. Germline CDR1 and CDR2: MNHEY and SVGAGI. The CDR3 nucleotides read TGTGCCAGCAGTTACTCGATGAGGGGCGAGACCCAGTACTTC. Encoded protein: CASSYSMRGETQYF.

The chain is built from TRBV5-1 and TRBJ1-1; D perhaps matches TRBD1 (5 bases). V lost 1 base and J lost 4, with 11 bases in between. Germline V CDR1 and CDR2: SGHRS, YFSETQ. The CDR3 loop spans 14 amino acids. The CDR3 coding sequence is TGCGCCAGCAGCTTGCAGGGCCCCGGCACTGAAGCTTTCTTT. As protein: CASSLQGPGTEAFF.

Only one count was recorded for this clone. The rearrangement links TRBV6-6 to TRBJ2-1; D ambiguous. Trimming pared 1 base from V and 6 bases from J, leaving 4 bases between. The CDR3 loop spans 12 amino acids. Germline V gene sequence: CDR1 MNHNY, CDR2 SVGAGI (reference sequence). CDR3 loop: CASSYLSNEQFF. CDR3 nucleotide sequence: TGTGCCAGCAGTTACTTAAGCAATGAGCAGTTCTTC.

In this sample, this clone turned up once. The chain is built from TRBV5-6 and TRBJ1-2; 7 bases fit TRBD1. Germline V gene lookup returns CDR1 SGHDT and CDR2 YYEEEE. The CDR3 consists of 17 residues. Trimming took 2 bases from V and 0 from J; bases not matched to a gene: 10. The CDR3 nucleotides read TGTGCCAGCAGCTTCATGCACCGGGACAGCGCTAACTATGGCTACACCTTC. It encodes CASSFMHRDSANYGYTF. Based on the CDR3 plus reference TRBV5-6 and TRBJ1-2, the full variable domain is DAGVTQSPTHLIKTRGQQVTLRCSPKSGHDTVSWYQQALGQGPQFIFQYYEEEERQRGNFPDRFSGHQFPNYSSELNVNALLLGDSALYLCASSFMHRDSANYGYTFGSGTRLTVV.

V and J are TRBV28 and TRBJ2-5; 7 positions agree with TRBD2. The DNA end is a closer match to TRBJ2-7, so the J assignment may be wrong. CDR1 and CDR2 (germline): MDHEN, SYDVKM. This CDR3 region has 12 residues. The CDR3: CASSLGGVEQYF. CDR3 DNA sequence: TGTGCCAGCAGTTTAGGGGGGGTCGAGCAGTACTTC.